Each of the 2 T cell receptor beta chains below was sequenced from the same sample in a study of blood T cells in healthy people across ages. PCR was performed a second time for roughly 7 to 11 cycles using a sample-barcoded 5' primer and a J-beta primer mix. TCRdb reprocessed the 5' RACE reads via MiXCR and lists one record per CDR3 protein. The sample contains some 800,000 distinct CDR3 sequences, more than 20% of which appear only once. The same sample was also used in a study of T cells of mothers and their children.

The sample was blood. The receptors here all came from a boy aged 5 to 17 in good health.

The CDR3 here is CASNPTGTASYNEQFF. The DNA of the CDR3 is TGTGCCAGCAACCCGACCGGGACAGCCTCCTACAATGAGCAGTTCTTC. V and J are TRBV5-5 and TRBJ2-1, with 7 bases that match TRBD1. This CDR3 is 16 amino acids long. V trimming: 6 bases; J trimming: 0 bases; junction bases outside the gene matches: 9. Germline-derived CDR1 and CDR2 are SGHKS and YYEKEE (reference sequence).

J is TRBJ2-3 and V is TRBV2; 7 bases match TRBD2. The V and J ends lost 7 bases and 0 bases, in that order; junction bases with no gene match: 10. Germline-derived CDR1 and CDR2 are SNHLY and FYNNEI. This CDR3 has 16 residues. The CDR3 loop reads CASTEWASGSTDTQYF. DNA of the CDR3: TGTGCCAGCACGGAATGGGCTAGCGGAAGCACAGATACGCAGTATTTT.